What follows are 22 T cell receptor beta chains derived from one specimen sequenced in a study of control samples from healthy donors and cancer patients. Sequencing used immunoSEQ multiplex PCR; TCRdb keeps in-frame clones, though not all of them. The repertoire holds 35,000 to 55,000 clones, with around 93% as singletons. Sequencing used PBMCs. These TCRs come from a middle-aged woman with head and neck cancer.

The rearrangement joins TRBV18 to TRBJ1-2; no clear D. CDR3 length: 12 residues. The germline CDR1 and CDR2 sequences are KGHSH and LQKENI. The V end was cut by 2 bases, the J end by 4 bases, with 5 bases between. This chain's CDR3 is CASSPGGYGYTF. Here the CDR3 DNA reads TGTGCCAGCTCACCAGGAGGCTATGGCTACACCTTC.

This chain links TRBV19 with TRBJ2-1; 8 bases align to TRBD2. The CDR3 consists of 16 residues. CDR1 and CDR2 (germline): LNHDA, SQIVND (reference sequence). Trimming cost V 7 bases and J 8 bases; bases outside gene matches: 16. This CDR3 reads CASTTWRTGGLDEQFF. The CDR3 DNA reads TGTGCCAGTACCACATGGAGAACGGGGGGGCTCGATGAGCAGTTCTTC.

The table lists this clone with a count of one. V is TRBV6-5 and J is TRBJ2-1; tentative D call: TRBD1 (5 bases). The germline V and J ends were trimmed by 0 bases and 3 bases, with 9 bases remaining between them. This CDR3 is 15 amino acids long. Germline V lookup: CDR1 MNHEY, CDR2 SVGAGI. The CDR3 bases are TGTGCCAGCAGTTACTCCGACAGAAGCTACAATGAGCAGTTCTTC. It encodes CASSYSDRSYNEQFF.

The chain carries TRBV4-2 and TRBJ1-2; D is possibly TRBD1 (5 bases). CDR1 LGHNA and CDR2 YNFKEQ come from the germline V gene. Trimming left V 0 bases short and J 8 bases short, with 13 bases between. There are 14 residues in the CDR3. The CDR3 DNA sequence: TGTGCCAGCAGCCAAGATGGGGGAAATGACGGCTACACCTTC. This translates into CASSQDGGNDGYTF.

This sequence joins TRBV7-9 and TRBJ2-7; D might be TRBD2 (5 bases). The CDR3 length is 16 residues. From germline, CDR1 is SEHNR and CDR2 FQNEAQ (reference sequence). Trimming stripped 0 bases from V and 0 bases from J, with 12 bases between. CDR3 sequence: CASSLAELGVSYEQYF. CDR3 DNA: TGTGCCAGCAGCTTAGCAGAACTCGGGGTCTCCTACGAGCAGTACTTC. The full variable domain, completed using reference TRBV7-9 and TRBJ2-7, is DTGVSQNPRHKITKRGQNVTFRCDPISEHNRLYWYRQTLGQGPEFLTYFQNEAQLEKSRLLSDRFSAERPKGSFSTLEIQRTEQGDSAMYLCASSLAELGVSYEQYFGPGTRLTVT.

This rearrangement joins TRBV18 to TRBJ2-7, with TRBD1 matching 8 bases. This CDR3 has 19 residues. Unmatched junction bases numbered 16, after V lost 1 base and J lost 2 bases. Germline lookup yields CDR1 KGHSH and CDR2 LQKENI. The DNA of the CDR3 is TGTGCCAGCTCACCACGTAGGACAGGGCCAGGGGTGGGAACCTACGAGCAGTACTTC. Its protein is CASSPRRTGPGVGTYEQYF.

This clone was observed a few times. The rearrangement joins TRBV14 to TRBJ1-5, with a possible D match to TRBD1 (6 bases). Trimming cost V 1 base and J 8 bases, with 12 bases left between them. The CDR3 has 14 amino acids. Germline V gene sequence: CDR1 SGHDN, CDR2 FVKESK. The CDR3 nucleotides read TGTGCCAGCAGCCAAGCGGGGGGCGAAAAGCCCCAGCATTTT. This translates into CASSQAGGEKPQHF.

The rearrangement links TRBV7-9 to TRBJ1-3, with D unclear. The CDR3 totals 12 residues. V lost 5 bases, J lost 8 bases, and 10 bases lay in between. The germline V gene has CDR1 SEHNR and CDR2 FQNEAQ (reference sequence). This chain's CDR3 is CASSRTEDTIYF. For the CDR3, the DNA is TGTGCCAGCAGCCGAACAGAGGACACCATATATTTT.

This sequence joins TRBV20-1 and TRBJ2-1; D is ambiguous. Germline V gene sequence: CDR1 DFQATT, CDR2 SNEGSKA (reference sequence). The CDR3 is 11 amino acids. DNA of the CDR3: TGCAGCCCTAGGCGTCTGGATGAGCAGTTCTTC. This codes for CSPRRLDEQFF.

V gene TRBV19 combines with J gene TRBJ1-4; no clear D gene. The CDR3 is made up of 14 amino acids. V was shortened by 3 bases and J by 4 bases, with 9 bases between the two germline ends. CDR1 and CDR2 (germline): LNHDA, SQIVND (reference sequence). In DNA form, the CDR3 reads TGTGCCAGTAGTATTGACCTGTTTAATGAAAAACTGTTTTTT. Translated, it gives CASSIDLFNEKLFF.

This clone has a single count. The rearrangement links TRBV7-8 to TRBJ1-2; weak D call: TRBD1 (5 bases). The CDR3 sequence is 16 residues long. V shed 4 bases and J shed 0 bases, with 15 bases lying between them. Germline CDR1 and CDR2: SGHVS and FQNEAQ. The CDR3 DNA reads TGTGCCAGCAGCTCCTCCATCGGGGGAGCTAACTATGGCTACACCTTC. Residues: CASSSSIGGANYGYTF.

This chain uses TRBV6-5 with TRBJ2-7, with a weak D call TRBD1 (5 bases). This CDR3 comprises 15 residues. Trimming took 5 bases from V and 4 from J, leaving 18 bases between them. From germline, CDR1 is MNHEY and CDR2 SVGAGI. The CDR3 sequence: CASSPRAGMRYEQYF. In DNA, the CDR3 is TGTGCCAGCAGTCCCCGGGCAGGGATGAGGTACGAGCAGTACTTC.

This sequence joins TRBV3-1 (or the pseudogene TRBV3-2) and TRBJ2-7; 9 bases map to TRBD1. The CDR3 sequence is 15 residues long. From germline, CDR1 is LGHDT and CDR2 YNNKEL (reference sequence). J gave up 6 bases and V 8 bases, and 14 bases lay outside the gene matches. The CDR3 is CASANFGTGTGEQYF. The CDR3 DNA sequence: TGTGCCAGCGCCAATTTCGGGACAGGGACTGGCGAGCAGTACTTC.

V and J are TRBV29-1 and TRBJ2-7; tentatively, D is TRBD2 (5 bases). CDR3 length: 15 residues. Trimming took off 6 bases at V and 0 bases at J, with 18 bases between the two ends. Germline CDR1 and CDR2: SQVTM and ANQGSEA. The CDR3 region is CSVCLPGGSSYEQYF. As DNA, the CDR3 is TGCAGCGTCTGTCTGCCTGGCGGGTCCTCCTACGAGCAGTACTTC.

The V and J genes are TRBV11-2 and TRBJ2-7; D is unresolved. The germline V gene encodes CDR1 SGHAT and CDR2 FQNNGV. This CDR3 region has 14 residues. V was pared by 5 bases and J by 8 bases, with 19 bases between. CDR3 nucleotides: TGTGCCAGCAGCGCCTCCGGGCCCCCAGGCAAGCAGTACTTC. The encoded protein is CASSASGPPGKQYF.

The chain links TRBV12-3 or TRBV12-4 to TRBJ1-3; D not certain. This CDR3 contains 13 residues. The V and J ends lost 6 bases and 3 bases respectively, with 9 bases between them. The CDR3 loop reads CASSIIGGNTIYF. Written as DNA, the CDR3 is TGTGCCAGCAGCATAATTGGTGGAAACACCATATATTTT.

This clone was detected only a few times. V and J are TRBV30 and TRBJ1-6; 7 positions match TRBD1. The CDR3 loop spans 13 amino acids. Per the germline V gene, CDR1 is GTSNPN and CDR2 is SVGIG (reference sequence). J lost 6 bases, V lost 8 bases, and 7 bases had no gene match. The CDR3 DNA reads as TGTGCCAGACAGGGCGAGGGTAATTCACCCCTCCACTTT. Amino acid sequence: CARQGEGNSPLHF.

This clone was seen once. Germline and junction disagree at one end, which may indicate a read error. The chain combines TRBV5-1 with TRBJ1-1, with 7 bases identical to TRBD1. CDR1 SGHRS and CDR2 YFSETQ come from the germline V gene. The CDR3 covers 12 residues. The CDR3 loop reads CASSLVGQNPNF. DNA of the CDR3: TGCGCCAGCAGCTTGGTGGGACAGAACCCCAACTTT.

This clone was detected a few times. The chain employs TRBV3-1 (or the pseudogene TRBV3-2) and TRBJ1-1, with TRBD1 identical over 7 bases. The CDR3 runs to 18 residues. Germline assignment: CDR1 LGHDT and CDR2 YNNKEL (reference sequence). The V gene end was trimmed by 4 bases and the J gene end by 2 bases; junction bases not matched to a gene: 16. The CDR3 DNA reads TGTGCCAGCAGCCTTTTCGGCCCCCGACAGGGTACAAACACTGAAGCTTTCTTT. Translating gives CASSLFGPRQGTNTEAFF.

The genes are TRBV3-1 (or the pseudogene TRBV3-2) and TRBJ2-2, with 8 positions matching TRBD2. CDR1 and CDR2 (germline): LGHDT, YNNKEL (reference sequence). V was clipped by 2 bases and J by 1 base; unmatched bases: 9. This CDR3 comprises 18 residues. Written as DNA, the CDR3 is TGTGCCAGCAGCCAATTTTCCGGCGGGAGGAAGAACACCGGGGAGCTGTTTTTT. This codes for CASSQFSGGRKNTGELFF.

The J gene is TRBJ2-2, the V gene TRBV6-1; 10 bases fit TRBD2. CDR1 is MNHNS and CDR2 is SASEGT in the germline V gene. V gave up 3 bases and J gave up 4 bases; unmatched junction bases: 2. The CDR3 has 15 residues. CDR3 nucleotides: TGTGCCAGCAGTGAGAGCGGGGGGGCCACCGGGGAGCTGTTTTTT. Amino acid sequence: CASSESGGATGELFF.

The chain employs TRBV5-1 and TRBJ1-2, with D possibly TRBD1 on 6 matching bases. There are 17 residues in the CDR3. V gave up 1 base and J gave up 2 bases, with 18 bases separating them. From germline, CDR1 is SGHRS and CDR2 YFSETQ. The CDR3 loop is CASSLLTSGGGNYGYTF. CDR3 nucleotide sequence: TGCGCCAGCAGCTTGTTGACCTCGGGGGGCGGGAACTATGGCTACACCTTC.